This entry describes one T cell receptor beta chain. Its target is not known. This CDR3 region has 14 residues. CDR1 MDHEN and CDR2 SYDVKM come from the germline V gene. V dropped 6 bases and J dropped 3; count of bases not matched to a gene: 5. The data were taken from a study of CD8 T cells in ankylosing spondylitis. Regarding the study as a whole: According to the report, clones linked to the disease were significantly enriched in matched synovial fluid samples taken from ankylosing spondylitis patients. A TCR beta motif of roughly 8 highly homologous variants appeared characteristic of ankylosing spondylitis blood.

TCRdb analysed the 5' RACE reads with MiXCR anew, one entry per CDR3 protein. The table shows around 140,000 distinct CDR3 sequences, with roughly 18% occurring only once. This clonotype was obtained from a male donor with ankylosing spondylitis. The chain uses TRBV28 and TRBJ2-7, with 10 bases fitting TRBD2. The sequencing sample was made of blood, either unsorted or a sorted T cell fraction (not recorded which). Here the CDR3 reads CASSELAGNYEQYF. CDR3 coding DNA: TGTGCCAGCAGCGAACTAGCGGGGAACTACGAGCAGTACTTC.